The clone carrying this T cell receptor (beta chain) was detected ten times or more. The antigen is not known. The data were taken from a study of regulatory T cells in long-lasting Graves disease. General study points: Persistent cases favored TRBV28, TRBJ1-2 and TRBJ2-5. Persistent patients had more shared public clonotypes (around 2,700) than new patients (approximately 970).

Building of the TCR beta libraries involved iRepertoire HTBI primers and Arm-PCR of CDR3 regions. Each CDR3 protein gets one entry after TCRdb re-called the multiplex PCR reads with MiXCR. The sample shows around 500,000 distinct CDR3 sequences, around 15% of them seen only once. This CDR3 region has 15 residues. Losses at the gene ends were 7 bases for V and 4 bases for J; bases not matched to a gene: 12. Per germline, CDR1 MDHEN and CDR2 SYDVKM. Described time point: newly diagnosed GD, antithyroid drugs for less than 3 months. TCR sequences were obtained from RNA taken from PBMCs. The data also belong to a second study, concerning T cells in Graves' hyperthyroidism and ophthalmopathy.

Sequencing was performed on peripheral blood mononuclear cells (PBMCs), taken at new diagnosis, from a patient treated with antithyroid drugs. V and J are TRBV28 and TRBJ2-7; 8 nucleotides match TRBD2. This TCR was sampled from a woman aged 40-65 years with Graves disease. The CDR3 nucleotides read TGTGCCAGCAACCCGTCGTCGGGGGGGCGGTACGAGCAGTACTTC. Protein: CASNPSSGGRYEQYF.